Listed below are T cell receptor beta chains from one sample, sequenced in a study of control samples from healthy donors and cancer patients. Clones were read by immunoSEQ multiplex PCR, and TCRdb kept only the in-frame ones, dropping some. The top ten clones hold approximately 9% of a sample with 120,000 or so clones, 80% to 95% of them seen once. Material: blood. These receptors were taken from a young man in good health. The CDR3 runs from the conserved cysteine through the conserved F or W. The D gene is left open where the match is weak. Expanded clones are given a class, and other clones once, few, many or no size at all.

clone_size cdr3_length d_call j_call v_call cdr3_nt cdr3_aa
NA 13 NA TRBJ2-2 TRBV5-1 TGCGCCAGCAGCTTGGGTGGGACCGGGGAGCTGTTTTTT CASSLGGTGELFF
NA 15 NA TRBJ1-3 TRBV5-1 TGCGCCAGCAGCTTGTCGACAGTCTCTGGAAACACCATATATTTT CASSLSTVSGNTIYF
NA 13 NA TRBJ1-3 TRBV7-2 TGTGCCAGCAGCCCAGGGAGAGGAAACACCATATATTTT CASSPGRGNTIYF
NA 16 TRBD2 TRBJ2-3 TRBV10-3 TGTGCCATCAGTGAGTCGGAGCGGGGGGACACAGATACGCAGTATTTT CAISESERGDTDTQYF
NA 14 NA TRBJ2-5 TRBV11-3 TGTGCCAGCAGCCGCCGGGACGGCCAAGAGACCCAGTACTTC CASSRRDGQETQYF
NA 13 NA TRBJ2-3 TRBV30 TGTGCCTGGAGACTTACTGACACAGATACGCAGTATTTT CAWRLTDTDTQYF
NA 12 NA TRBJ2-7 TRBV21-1 TGTGCCAACACCGCAGTTTACTACGAGCAGTACTTC CANTAVYYEQYF
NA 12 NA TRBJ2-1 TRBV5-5 TGTGCCAGAGCCGGGACTCCCAGTGAGCAGTTCTTC CARAGTPSEQFF
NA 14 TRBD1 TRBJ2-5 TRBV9 TGTGCCAGCAGCTCTCGGACAGGGGAAGAGACCCAGTACTTC CASSSRTGEETQYF
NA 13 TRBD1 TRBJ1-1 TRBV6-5 TGTGCCAGCAGTTGGGACAGATGGACTGAAGCTTTCTTT CASSWDRWTEAFF
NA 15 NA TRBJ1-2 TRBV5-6 TGTGCCAGCAGCTTGGCCGAAGGCTCCTCCTATGGCTACACCTTC CASSLAEGSSYGYTF
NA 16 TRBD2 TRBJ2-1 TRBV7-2 TGTGCCAGCAGCTTGGTCGGGACTAGCGGCTACAATGAGCAGTTCTTC CASSLVGTSGYNEQFF
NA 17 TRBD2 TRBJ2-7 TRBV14 TGTGCCAGCAGCCAAGATTATAGACTAGCGGGACCCTACGAGCAGTACTTC CASSQDYRLAGPYEQYF
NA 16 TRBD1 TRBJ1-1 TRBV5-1 TGCGCCAGCAGCAGACAGGGAAAGGTAGTGGGAACTGAAGCTTTCTTT CASSRQGKVVGTEAFF
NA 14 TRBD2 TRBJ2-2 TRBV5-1 TGCGCCAGCAGCTTACTAGCGGGAACCGGGGAGCTGTTTTTT CASSLLAGTGELFF
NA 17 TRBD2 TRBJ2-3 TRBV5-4 TGTGCCAGCAGCTTTCCTCAGGGACTAACTAGCACAGATACGCAGTATTTT CASSFPQGLTSTDTQYF
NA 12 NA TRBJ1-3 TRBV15 TGTGCCACCAGCAGAGATGGGCACACCATATATTTT CATSRDGHTIYF
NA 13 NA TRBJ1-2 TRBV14 TGTGCCAGCAGTCGGGACAAGACCTATGGCTACACCTTC CASSRDKTYGYTF
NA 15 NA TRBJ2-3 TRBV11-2 TGTGCCAGCAGCATCGGACTCACGCTCACAGATACGCAGTATTTT CASSIGLTLTDTQYF
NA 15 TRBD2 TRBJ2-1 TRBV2 TGTGCCAGCCGTCCAGCCGGGACTAGCGAGGATGAGCAGTTCTTC CASRPAGTSEDEQFF
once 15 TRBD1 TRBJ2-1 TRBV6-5 TGTGCCAGCGTCAGGGGGCATCGGTCCTACAATGAGCAGTTCTTC CASVRGHRSYNEQFF
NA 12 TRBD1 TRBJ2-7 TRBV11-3 TGTGCCAGCAGCCCCGGGACAGCCGAGCAGTACTTC CASSPGTAEQYF
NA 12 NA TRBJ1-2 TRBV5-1 TGCGCCAGCAGCGACAGTGACTATGGCTACACCTTC CASSDSDYGYTF
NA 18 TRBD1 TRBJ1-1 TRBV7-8 TGTGCCAGCAGCTTGGGGATTGACAGGGGATCTTGGAACACTGAAGCTTTCTTT CASSLGIDRGSWNTEAFF
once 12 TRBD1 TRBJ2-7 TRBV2 TGTGCCAGCTCGGGACAGTTTTACGAGCAGTACTTC CASSGQFYEQYF
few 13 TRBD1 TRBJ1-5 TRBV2 TGTGCCACGGGACAGGGGATTTCTCAGCCCCAGCATTTT CATGQGISQPQHF
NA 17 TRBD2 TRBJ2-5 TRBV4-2 TGTGCCAGCAGCCACCGACTAGCGGGGGGGCCGGGGGAGACCCAGTACTTC CASSHRLAGGPGETQYF